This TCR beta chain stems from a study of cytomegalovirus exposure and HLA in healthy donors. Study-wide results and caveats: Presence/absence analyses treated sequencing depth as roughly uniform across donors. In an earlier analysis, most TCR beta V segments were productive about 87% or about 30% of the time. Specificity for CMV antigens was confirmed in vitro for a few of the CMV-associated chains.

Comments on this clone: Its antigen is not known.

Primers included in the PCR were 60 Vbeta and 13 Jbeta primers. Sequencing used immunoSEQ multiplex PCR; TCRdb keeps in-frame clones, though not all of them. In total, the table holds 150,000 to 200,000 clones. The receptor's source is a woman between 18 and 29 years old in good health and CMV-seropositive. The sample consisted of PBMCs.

The CDR3 is CASSEYGLAGENTGELFF. The CDR3, as DNA: TGCGCCAGCAGTGAGTACGGACTAGCGGGAGAGAACACCGGGGAGCTGTTTTTT. The rearrangement uses TRBV10-1 and TRBJ2-2, with 13 nucleotides matching TRBD2. The germline CDR1 and CDR2 sequences are WNHNN and SYGVQD (reference sequence). The junction had 3 bases not matched to a gene; V was cut back by 1 base and J by 1 base. The CDR3 has 18 residues.